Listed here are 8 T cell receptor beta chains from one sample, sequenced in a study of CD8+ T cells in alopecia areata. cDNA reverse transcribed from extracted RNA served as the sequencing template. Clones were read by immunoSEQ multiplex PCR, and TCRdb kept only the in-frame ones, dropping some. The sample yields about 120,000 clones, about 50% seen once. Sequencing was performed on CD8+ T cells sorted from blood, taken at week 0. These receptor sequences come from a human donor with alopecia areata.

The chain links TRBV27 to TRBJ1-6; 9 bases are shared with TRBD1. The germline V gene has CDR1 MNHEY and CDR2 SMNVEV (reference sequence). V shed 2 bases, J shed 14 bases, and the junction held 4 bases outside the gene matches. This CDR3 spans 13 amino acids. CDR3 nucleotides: TGTGCCAGCAGTTTAACAGGGGGCAGATCCCTCCACTTT. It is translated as CASSLTGGRSLHF.

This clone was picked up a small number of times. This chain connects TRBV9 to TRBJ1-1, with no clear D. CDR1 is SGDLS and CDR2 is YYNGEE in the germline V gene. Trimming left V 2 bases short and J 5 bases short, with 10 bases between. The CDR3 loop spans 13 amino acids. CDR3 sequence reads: CASSVSGKTEAFF. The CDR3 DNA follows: TGTGCCAGCAGCGTCAGCGGGAAGACTGAAGCTTTCTTT.

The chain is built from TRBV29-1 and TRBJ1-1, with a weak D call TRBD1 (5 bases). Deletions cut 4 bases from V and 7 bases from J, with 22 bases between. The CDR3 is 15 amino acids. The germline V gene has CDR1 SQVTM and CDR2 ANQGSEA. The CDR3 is CSVGSPDWGFGEAFF. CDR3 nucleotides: TGCAGCGTTGGTAGTCCAGATTGGGGGTTCGGTGAAGCTTTCTTT.

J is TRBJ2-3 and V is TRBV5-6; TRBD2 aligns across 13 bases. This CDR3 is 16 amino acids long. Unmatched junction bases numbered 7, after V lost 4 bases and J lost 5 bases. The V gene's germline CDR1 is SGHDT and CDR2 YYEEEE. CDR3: CASSPLAGGPVDTQYF. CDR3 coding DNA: TGTGCCAGCAGCCCACTAGCGGGGGGGCCGGTAGATACGCAGTATTTT.

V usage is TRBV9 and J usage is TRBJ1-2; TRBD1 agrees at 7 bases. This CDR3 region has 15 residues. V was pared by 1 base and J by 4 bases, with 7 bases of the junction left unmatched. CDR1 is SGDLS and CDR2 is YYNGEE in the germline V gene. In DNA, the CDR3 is TGTGCCAGCAGCGTACCACGGCAGGGGGGCTATGGCTACACCTTC. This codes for CASSVPRQGGYGYTF.

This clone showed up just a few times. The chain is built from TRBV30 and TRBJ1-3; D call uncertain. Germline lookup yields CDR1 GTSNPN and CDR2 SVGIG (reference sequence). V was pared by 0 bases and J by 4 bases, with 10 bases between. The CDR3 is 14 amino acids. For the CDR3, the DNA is TGTGCCTGGAGTGTAATGGGAGGCGGAAACACCATATATTTT. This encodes CAWSVMGGGNTIYF.

The CDR3 bases are TGTGCCTGGAGTGGCGCCGGGACACCGAACACTGAAGCTTTCTTT. It yields the protein CAWSGAGTPNTEAFF. This chain connects TRBV30 to TRBJ1-1, with D tentatively TRBD1 (6 bases). Germline-derived CDR1 and CDR2 are GTSNPN and SVGIG (reference sequence). Trimming cost V 1 base and J 1 base, with 13 bases left between them. This CDR3 comprises 15 residues.

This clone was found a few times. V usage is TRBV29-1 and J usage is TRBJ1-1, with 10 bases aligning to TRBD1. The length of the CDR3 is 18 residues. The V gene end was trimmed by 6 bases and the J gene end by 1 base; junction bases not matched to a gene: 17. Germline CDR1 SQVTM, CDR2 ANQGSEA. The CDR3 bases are TGCAGCGTCCCCTACCCCTCCCGGGACAGGGGACAGAACACTGAAGCTTTCTTT. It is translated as CSVPYPSRDRGQNTEAFF.